Presented here are 31 T cell receptor beta chains from one specimen sequenced in a study of T cell responses to AZD1222 COVID-19 vaccine. Repertoires were generated with immunoSEQ multiplex PCR, while TCRdb's copy carries only in-frame clones and drops some. The table lists around 95,000 clones, roughly nine tenths of them singletons. Material: peripheral blood, obtained on day 0 of AZD1222 vaccination. The receptors were sampled from an adult in good health.

The V and J genes are TRBV7-8 and TRBJ1-5; no reliable D call. CDR3 length: 14 amino acids. V was pared by 5 bases and J by 6 bases, with 14 bases between. Germline values: CDR1 SGHVS, CDR2 FQNEAQ. In DNA, the CDR3 is TGTGCCAGCAGCCCTCTGAGGGATGGTCAGCCCCAGCATTTT. Translating gives CASSPLRDGQPQHF.

This clone showed up just once. This chain uses TRBV7-9 with TRBJ1-1, with D possibly TRBD1 on 6 matching bases. CDR1 SEHNR and CDR2 FQNEAQ come from the germline V gene (reference sequence). The CDR3 is made up of 13 amino acids. V was trimmed by 4 bases and J by 2 bases, leaving 8 bases between them. In DNA form, the CDR3 reads TGTGCCAGCAGCTGGACAGCAAACACTGAAGCTTTCTTT. Its protein product is CASSWTANTEAFF.

The J gene is TRBJ1-2, the V gene TRBV12-3 or TRBV12-4; TRBD1 aligns across 7 bases. V was clipped by 3 bases and J by 4 bases; unmatched bases: 2. The CDR3 is 13 residues long. The DNA for the CDR3 is TGTGCCAGCAGTTTGGGACAGCTCTATGGCTACACCTTC. Translating it yields CASSLGQLYGYTF.

This chain links TRBV2 with TRBJ1-4; D gene uncertain. Germline CDR1 is SNHLY and CDR2 is FYNNEI. The CDR3 is 14 amino acids. Deletions cut 3 bases from V and 7 bases from J, with 12 bases between. CDR3 protein: CASSEMRAREKLFF. In nucleotides, the CDR3 is TGTGCCAGCAGTGAGATGAGGGCCCGTGAAAAACTGTTTTTT.

J is TRBJ1-2 and V is TRBV3-1 (or the pseudogene TRBV3-2); D perhaps matches TRBD1 (6 bases). V lost 5 bases to trimming and J lost 4 bases, with 8 bases between them. In germline, CDR1 is LGHDT, CDR2 YNNKEL (reference sequence). The length of the CDR3 is 12 residues. CDR3 sequence reads: CASSRGIYGYTF. The CDR3 DNA follows: TGTGCCAGCAGCAGGGGGATCTATGGCTACACCTTC.

The J gene is TRBJ2-1, the V gene TRBV4-3; TRBD1 is a possible D gene (5 bases). The germline gives CDR1 LGHNA, CDR2 YSLEER. The CDR3 runs to 17 residues. With 1 base removed from V and 4 bases from J, the gap between germline ends came to 17 bases. The CDR3 DNA is TGCGCCAGCAGCCAAGGGGGCGACAGTTTAATTTACAATGAGCAGTTCTTC. It codes for CASSQGGDSLIYNEQFF.

This chain connects TRBV4-3 to TRBJ1-1, with D hard to call. CDR3 length: 13 amino acids. The V end lost 1 base, the J end lost 5 bases, and 8 bases lay between the germline ends. Looked up from germline, CDR1 is LGHNA and CDR2 is YSLEER. In nucleotides, the CDR3 is TGCGCCAGCAGCCAAGTACAAGGGACTGAAGCTTTCTTT. As protein: CASSQVQGTEAFF.

The chain joins TRBV19 to TRBJ2-1, with TRBD1 matching 8 bases. The germline gives CDR1 LNHDA, CDR2 SQIVND (reference sequence). With V trimmed by 3 bases and J by 1 base, 5 bases remained unmatched. This CDR3 is built from 16 residues. CDR3 amino acids: CASSMRQGASYNEQFF. In DNA form, the CDR3 reads TGTGCCAGTAGTATGAGGCAGGGGGCTTCCTACAATGAGCAGTTCTTC.

This clone was detected only a few times. The V gene is TRBV19, the J gene TRBJ2-7; D is perhaps TRBD2 (6 bases). The V gene's germline CDR1 is LNHDA and CDR2 SQIVND (reference sequence). This CDR3 region has 16 residues. V gave up 2 bases and J gave up 5 bases, with 19 bases separating them. CDR3: CASSINRDSGKHEQYF. CDR3 nucleotide sequence: TGTGCCAGTAGTATAAACCGGGACTCTGGAAAGCACGAGCAGTACTTC.

The rearrangement uses TRBV18 and TRBJ1-3; no clear D. The CDR3 contains 13 residues. The V gene lost 8 bases and the J gene lost 2 bases, with 10 bases spanning the gap. Germline CDR1 is KGHSH and CDR2 is LQKENI. CDR3 DNA: TGTGCCAGCGGAGTAGGGACTGGAAACACCATATATTTT. Translated: CASGVGTGNTIYF.

The CDR3 here is CASRGQGYEQYF. In DNA, the CDR3 is TGTGCCAGCAGGGGTCAAGGCTACGAGCAGTACTTC. The V call is TRBV12-3 or TRBV12-4, the J call TRBJ2-7; D is unresolved. This CDR3 region has 12 residues. V was trimmed by 6 bases and J by 3 bases, leaving 9 bases between them.

The chain carries TRBV27 and TRBJ2-6, with 9 positions matching TRBD1. CDR1 and CDR2 from the germline V gene are MNHEY and SMNVEV (reference sequence). The V and J ends lost 5 bases and 4 bases, in that order; junction bases with no gene match: 12. The CDR3 sequence is 18 residues long. The chain's CDR3 is CASSPPPGTGSGANVLTF. In nucleotides, the CDR3 is TGTGCCAGCAGTCCACCACCCGGGACAGGGTCCGGGGCCAACGTCCTGACTTTC.

The chain uses TRBV25-1 and TRBJ1-2; 9 positions match TRBD1. This CDR3 is built from 18 residues. Germline V gene sequence: CDR1 MGHDK, CDR2 SYGVNS. V was pared by 4 bases and J by 4 bases, with 16 bases of the junction left unmatched. The CDR3: CASSALPGQGQESYGYTF. CDR3 sequence (DNA): TGTGCCAGCAGTGCCCTCCCGGGACAGGGTCAAGAGTCCTATGGCTACACCTTC.

The J gene is TRBJ1-3, the V gene TRBV7-9; D gene ambiguous. The V end was cut by 5 bases, the J end by 0 bases, with 11 bases between. Germline V gives CDR1 SEHNR, CDR2 FQNEAQ (reference sequence). The CDR3 has 15 amino acids. CDR3 nucleotides: TGTGCCAGCAGCATCCACGGCAGCTCTGGAAACACCATATATTTT. It translates to CASSIHGSSGNTIYF.

The V gene is TRBV29-1, the J gene TRBJ2-1; 13 positions agree with TRBD2. This CDR3 contains 16 residues. Germline V lookup: CDR1 SQVTM, CDR2 ANQGSEA. The V segment lost 4 bases and the J segment 9 bases; nucleotides outside the gene matches: 12. Written as DNA, the CDR3 is TGCAGCGTTGCCGGTACTAGCGGGAGGGCCTCTATTGAGCAGTTCTTC. Its translation: CSVAGTSGRASIEQFF.

This sequence joins TRBV28 and TRBJ1-3, with no clear D. Germline V gene lookup returns CDR1 MDHEN and CDR2 SYDVKM. V lost 4 bases to trimming and J lost 4 bases, with 14 bases between them. CDR3 length: 15 amino acids. CDR3 sequence (DNA): TGTGCCAGCAGTTGGGGTCCCCCGAGGGGAAACACCATATATTTT. It is translated as CASSWGPPRGNTIYF.

The genes are TRBV6-2 or TRBV6-3 and TRBJ1-3, with D perhaps matching TRBD1 (6 bases). Trimming stripped 5 bases from V and 4 bases from J, with 15 bases between. The CDR3 length is 15 residues. CDR1 and CDR2 (germline): MNHEY, SVGEGT. The DNA for the CDR3 is TGTGCCAGCAGTGACTTTCAGGGGCGCGGAAACACCATATATTTT. Protein: CASSDFQGRGNTIYF.

This clone was observed once. The gene calls are TRBV2 and TRBJ1-5; no definite D call. This CDR3 has 16 residues. V lost 4 bases and J lost 0, with 13 bases in between. CDR1 and CDR2 from the germline V gene are SNHLY and FYNNEI. The CDR3 DNA sequence: TGTGCCAGCAGTGTGTCGACCAGTAATAGCAATCAGCCCCAGCATTTT. Translated, it gives CASSVSTSNSNQPQHF. Looking up the rest from reference TRBV2 and TRBJ1-5 gives the full variable domain: EPEVTQTPSHQVTQMGQEVILRCVPISNHLYFYWYRQILGQKVEFLVSFYNNEISEKSEIFDDQFSVERPDGSNFTLKIRSTKLEDSAMYFCASSVSTSNSNQPQHFGDGTRLSIL.

The rearrangement joins TRBV2 to TRBJ2-2; the D gene is possibly TRBD1 (5 bases). Germline V gives CDR1 SNHLY, CDR2 FYNNEI. V lost 7 bases, J lost 7 bases, and 19 bases lay in between. There are 15 residues in the CDR3. CDR3 nucleotide sequence: TGTGCCAGCACCAACCCAGGGCGTCCCGGCGGGGAGCTGTTTTTT. Protein: CASTNPGRPGGELFF.

The chain uses TRBV3-1 (or the pseudogene TRBV3-2) and TRBJ1-2, with 7 nucleotides matching TRBD1. V was clipped by 0 bases and J by 4 bases; unmatched bases: 8. The germline gives CDR1 LGHDT, CDR2 YNNKEL (reference sequence). The CDR3 loop spans 16 amino acids. The CDR3 bases are TGTGCCAGCAGCCAAGAGTCGGGCAGGGGGGCCTATGGCTACACCTTC. This translates into CASSQESGRGAYGYTF.

The chain employs TRBV6-7 and TRBJ2-2; D may correspond to TRBD1 or TRBD2 (6 bases each). TRBV6-7 qualifies as an ORF whose function is uncertain. This CDR3 is built from 13 residues. The V gene lost 6 bases and the J gene lost 4 bases, with 9 bases spanning the gap. The CDR3 sequence: CASRGGSTGELFF. Written as DNA, the CDR3 is TGTGCCAGCAGAGGGGGGAGCACCGGGGAGCTGTTTTTT.

The J gene is TRBJ2-5, the V gene TRBV5-1; the match to TRBD1 covers 8 bases. V dropped 0 bases and J dropped 5; count of bases not matched to a gene: 3. This CDR3 has 14 residues. The germline V gene encodes CDR1 SGHRS and CDR2 YFSETQ. CDR3 DNA sequence: TGCGCCAGCAGCTTGGCCAGGGGGCGGGAGACCCAGTACTTC. It codes for CASSLARGRETQYF.

The rearrangement uses TRBV10-3 and TRBJ1-1; the match to TRBD1 covers 7 bases. The V and J ends lost 7 bases and 5 bases, in that order; junction bases with no gene match: 10. CDR3 size: 14 residues. Germline V lookup: CDR1 ENHRY, CDR2 SYGVKD. The CDR3 sequence: CAINGGEGATEAFF. The CDR3 coding sequence is TGTGCCATCAATGGGGGGGAGGGGGCAACTGAAGCTTTCTTT.

The chain recombines TRBV5-6 with TRBJ2-2; D is unresolved. Trimming removed 6 bases at V and 5 bases at J, with 5 bases between. Germline CDR1 is SGHDT and CDR2 is YYEEEE. CDR3 length equals 11 residues. The CDR3 here is CASTHTGELFF. The CDR3, as DNA: TGTGCCAGCACCCATACCGGGGAGCTGTTTTTT.

The rearrangement uses TRBV6-6 and TRBJ1-1, with D possibly being TRBD1 (6 bases). V was clipped by 2 bases and J by 1 base, with 8 bases between them. Germline values: CDR1 MNHNY, CDR2 SVGAGI (reference sequence). CDR3 size: 14 residues. For the CDR3, the DNA is TGTGCCAGCAGTTACCGGGGGGCGAACACTGAAGCTTTCTTT. Its translation: CASSYRGANTEAFF.

The V and J genes are TRBV7-8 and TRBJ1-5, with D possibly matching TRBD1 (5 bases). CDR3 length: 15 residues. V was trimmed by 1 base and J by 2 bases, leaving 9 bases between them. Germline CDR1 SGHVS, CDR2 FQNEAQ. The CDR3 reads CASSLGRAGNQPQHF. Here the CDR3 DNA reads TGTGCCAGCAGCTTAGGCAGGGCTGGCAATCAGCCCCAGCATTTT.

In this sample, this clone turned up a few times. The V and J genes are TRBV6-2 or TRBV6-3 and TRBJ2-7; perhaps TRBD2 as D (6 bases). Trimming took off 0 bases at V and 0 bases at J, with 15 bases between the two ends. Looked up from germline, CDR1 is MNHEY and CDR2 is SVGEGT. This CDR3 comprises 17 residues. The CDR3 region has the DNA TGTGCCAGCAGTTACTCGATAGGCTCTAGCGTCTCCTACGAGCAGTACTTC. Its translation is CASSYSIGSSVSYEQYF.

This chain joins TRBV18 and TRBJ1-2; no definite D call. The CDR3 is 16 amino acids. V was shortened by 2 bases and J by 1 base, with 14 bases between the two germline ends. CDR1 KGHSH and CDR2 LQKENI come from the germline V gene. Here the CDR3 reads CASSPSGPDDNYGYTF. The CDR3 coding sequence is TGTGCCAGCTCACCATCTGGGCCCGACGATAACTATGGCTACACCTTC. The full variable domain, rest sourced from reference TRBV18 and TRBJ1-2, is NAGVMQNPRHLVRRRGQEARLRCSPMKGHSHVYWYRQLPEEGLKFMVYLQKENIIDESGMPKERFSAEFPKEGPSILRIQQVVRGDSAAYFCASSPSGPDDNYGYTFGSGTRLTVV.

This rearrangement joins TRBV9 to TRBJ2-3, with D possibly matching TRBD1 (5 bases). Germline V gives CDR1 SGDLS, CDR2 YYNGEE. The CDR3 contains 16 residues. V shed 4 bases and J shed 2 bases, with 17 bases lying between them. The CDR3: CASSPQAWGSTDTQYF. CDR3 nucleotide sequence: TGTGCCAGCAGCCCACAAGCATGGGGCTCCACAGATACGCAGTATTTT. Looking up the rest from reference TRBV9 and TRBJ2-3 gives the full variable domain: DSGVTQTPKHLITATGQRVTLRCSPRSGDLSVYWYQQSLDQGLQFLIQYYNGEERAKGNILERFSAQQFPDLHSELNLSSLELGDSALYFCASSPQAWGSTDTQYFGPGTRLTVL.

This sequence joins TRBV6-2 or TRBV6-3 and TRBJ2-1, with D perhaps TRBD1 or TRBD2 (6 bases each). This CDR3 contains 16 residues. Germline V gene lookup returns CDR1 MNHEY and CDR2 SVGEGT. V was pared by 5 bases and J by 2 bases, with 16 bases between. Here the CDR3 reads CASSLERGTPYNEQFF. The CDR3 DNA is TGTGCCAGCAGTCTAGAACGCGGGACACCCTACAATGAGCAGTTCTTC.

The rearrangement uses TRBV11-2 and TRBJ2-7, with 8 bases lining up with TRBD2. The germline V gene has CDR1 SGHAT and CDR2 FQNNGV. Losses at the gene ends were 5 bases for V and 0 bases for J; bases not matched to a gene: 12. This CDR3 comprises 17 residues. The CDR3 bases are TGTGCCAGCAGCCCCATTTCACGGGGGGGGAGCTCCTACGAGCAGTACTTC. The encoded protein is CASSPISRGGSSYEQYF.